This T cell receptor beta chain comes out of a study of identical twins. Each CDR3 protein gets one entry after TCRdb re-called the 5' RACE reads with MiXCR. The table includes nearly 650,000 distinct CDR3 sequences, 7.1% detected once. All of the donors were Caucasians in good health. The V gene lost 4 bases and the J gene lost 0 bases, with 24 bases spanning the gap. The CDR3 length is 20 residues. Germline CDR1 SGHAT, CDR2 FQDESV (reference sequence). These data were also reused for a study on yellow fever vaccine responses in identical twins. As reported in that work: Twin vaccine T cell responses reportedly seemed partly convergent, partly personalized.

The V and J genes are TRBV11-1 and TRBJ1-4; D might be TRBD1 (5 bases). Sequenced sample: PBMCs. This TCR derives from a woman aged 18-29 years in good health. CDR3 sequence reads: CASSSPHRFGTRATNEKLFF. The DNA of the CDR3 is TGTGCCAGCAGCTCTCCCCACAGATTCGGGACTCGTGCAACTAATGAAAAACTGTTTTTT.